A single sample is the source of the 12 T cell receptor beta chains below, sequenced in a study of blood T cell repertoires in COVID-19. Assay used: immunoSEQ multiplex PCR; TCRdb lists only in-frame clones, some missing. Of 150,000 to 200,000 clones listed, nearly 90% are singletons. The sequenced material came from peripheral blood. These receptors were taken from a man aged 18 to 30 who had recovered from COVID-19.

CDR3: CASSLRGNTDTQYF. Written as DNA, the CDR3 is TGTGCCAGCAGCTTAAGGGGGAACACAGATACGCAGTATTTT. The J gene is TRBJ2-3, the V gene TRBV11-3; possible D gene TRBD1, 6 bases. Germline assignment: CDR1 SGHNT and CDR2 YENEEA. Trimming removed 2 bases at V and 2 bases at J, with 8 bases between. The CDR3 is 14 residues long. The full variable domain, with the rest looked up from reference TRBV11-3 and TRBJ2-3, is EAGVVQSPRYKIIEKKQPVAFWCNPISGHNTLYWYLQNLGQGPELLIRYENEEAVDDSQLPKDRFSAERLKGVDSTLKIQPAELGDSAVYLCASSLRGNTDTQYFGPGTRLTVL.

The chain has TRBV9 and TRBJ2-1, with D tentatively TRBD1 (5 bases). V dropped 1 base and J dropped 3 bases, with 20 bases sitting between them. Germline-derived CDR1 and CDR2 are SGDLS and YYNGEE. This CDR3 comprises 18 residues. The CDR3 region is CASSVTARAGPYYNEQFF. CDR3 DNA sequence: TGTGCCAGCAGCGTAACCGCCAGGGCAGGGCCTTACTACAATGAGCAGTTCTTC.

This rearrangement joins TRBV5-1 to TRBJ2-5; the match to TRBD1 covers 8 bases. Trimming at V came to 4 bases and at J to 4 bases, leaving 9 bases not matched to a gene. Germline values: CDR1 SGHRS, CDR2 YFSETQ. The CDR3 sequence is 15 residues long. CDR3 in DNA: TGCGCCAGCAGCAAACTAGACAGGGGCCGAGAGACCCAGTACTTC. Translation gives CASSKLDRGRETQYF. The whole variable domain, filled in from reference TRBV5-1 and TRBJ2-5, reads KAGVTQTPRYLIKTRGQQVTLSCSPISGHRSVSWYQQTPGQGLQFLFEYFSETQRNKGNFPGRFSGRQFSNSRSEMNVSTLELGDSALYLCASSKLDRGRETQYFGPGTRLLVL.

This chain connects TRBV28 to TRBJ2-1, with 7 bases fitting TRBD2. The V segment lost 4 bases and the J segment 5 bases; nucleotides outside the gene matches: 11. This CDR3 comprises 16 residues. Germline loops: CDR1 MDHEN, CDR2 SYDVKM. The CDR3 protein is CASSWGSGYNDNEQFF. The DNA for the CDR3 is TGTGCCAGCAGTTGGGGTAGCGGGTACAACGACAATGAGCAGTTCTTC.

This clone has just one count. V usage is TRBV6-5 and J usage is TRBJ2-2, with 9 bases that match TRBD1. Germline loops: CDR1 MNHEY, CDR2 SVGAGI. The V segment lost 7 bases and the J segment 4 bases; nucleotides outside the gene matches: 7. This CDR3 region has 15 residues. In nucleotides, the CDR3 is TGTGCCAGCAATCTCGGGACAGGGCCCACCGGGGAGCTGTTTTTT. The encoded protein is CASNLGTGPTGELFF.

J is TRBJ2-1 and V is TRBV4-3; 11 bases match TRBD2. Per germline, CDR1 LGHNA and CDR2 YSLEER. This CDR3 has 17 residues. The junction had 7 bases not matched to a gene; V was cut back by 0 bases and J by 6 bases. CDR3 sequence reads: CASSQDSGLAGINEQFF. CDR3 in DNA: TGCGCCAGCAGCCAAGATTCCGGACTAGCGGGCATCAATGAGCAGTTCTTC.

The V call is TRBV19, the J call TRBJ2-7, with D perhaps matching TRBD2 (6 bases). Trimming stripped 3 bases from V and 2 bases from J, with 11 bases between. Germline CDR1 LNHDA, CDR2 SQIVND (reference sequence). The CDR3 extends over 14 amino acids. This chain's CDR3 is CASSMGGVTYEQYF. Written as DNA, the CDR3 is TGTGCCAGTAGTATGGGAGGAGTTACCTACGAGCAGTACTTC.

V gene TRBV6-5 combines with J gene TRBJ1-6, with D perhaps matching TRBD1 (6 bases). The CDR3 covers 13 residues. V dropped 4 bases and J dropped 8 bases, with 9 bases sitting between them. Germline-derived CDR1 and CDR2 are MNHEY and SVGAGI. CDR3 DNA: TGTGCCAGCAGTTCTCACAGGGATTCACCCCTCCACTTT. Amino acid sequence: CASSSHRDSPLHF.

The chain joins TRBV6-2 or TRBV6-3 to TRBJ1-1; D is ambiguous. The CDR3 is made up of 15 amino acids. Germline V lookup: CDR1 MNHEY, CDR2 SVGEGT. V lost 0 bases and J 7 bases, leaving 15 bases between the germline ends. CDR3 in amino acids: CASSYSIRTGNEAFF. The DNA of the CDR3 is TGTGCCAGCAGTTACTCGATTAGGACTGGGAATGAAGCTTTCTTT.

This clone is a singleton in its sample. The chain links TRBV4-1 to TRBJ2-7; the D gene is possibly TRBD2 (6 bases). CDR1 is MGHRA and CDR2 is YSYEKL in the germline V gene. V was cut by 1 base and J by 2 bases, with 18 bases left in between. The CDR3 is 17 amino acids. The CDR3 loop is CASSQGPPTEGAYEQYF. The CDR3, as DNA: TGCGCCAGCAGCCAAGGCCCGCCCACGGAGGGAGCCTACGAGCAGTACTTC.

This chain links TRBV27 with TRBJ2-1, with TRBD1 identical over 9 bases. This CDR3 is built from 14 residues. The trim removed 6 bases at V and 9 bases at J, leaving 9 bases unmatched. In germline, CDR1 is MNHEY, CDR2 SMNVEV (reference sequence). The CDR3 nucleotides read TGTGCCAGCAGGGCCGGGACAGGGTTCGGTGAGCAGTTCTTC. Amino acids: CASRAGTGFGEQFF.

J is TRBJ1-6 and V is TRBV12-3 or TRBV12-4; D might be TRBD1 (6 bases). V was cut by 5 bases and J by 10 bases, with 12 bases left in between. This CDR3 is built from 13 residues. For the CDR3, the DNA is TGTGCCAGCAGTCGGGACAAAGGGTCACCCCTCCACTTT. Amino acid sequence: CASSRDKGSPLHF.